The next 21 T cell receptor beta chains were all read from a single sample in a study of blood T cell repertoires in COVID-19. Only in-frame clones appear in the TCRdb table, and some are missing; sequencing was by immunoSEQ multiplex PCR. The table shows 60,000 to 65,000 clones, with approximately 85% occurring only once. What was sequenced was peripheral blood. These receptors were taken from a man aged 45 to 65 with active COVID-19.

The chain recombines TRBV5-1 with TRBJ2-3; D unclear. CDR3 size: 14 residues. Germline-derived CDR1 and CDR2 are SGHRS and YFSETQ. V was trimmed by 4 bases and J by 2 bases, leaving 11 bases between them. This CDR3 is CASSPTTITDTQYF. CDR3 bases: TGCGCCAGCAGCCCAACTACTATCACAGATACGCAGTATTTT.

The V call is TRBV5-1, the J call TRBJ2-3; D may be TRBD1 (6 bases). Per the germline V gene, CDR1 is SGHRS and CDR2 is YFSETQ. The CDR3 is 14 residues long. Trimming shortened V by 0 bases and J by 6 bases, and 11 bases separated the two germline ends. CDR3 residues: CASSLEYREDTQYF. CDR3 nucleotides: TGCGCCAGCAGCTTGGAATACAGGGAGGATACGCAGTATTTT.

The V gene is TRBV16, the J gene TRBJ1-2, with D hard to call. Germline lookup yields CDR1 KGHSY and CDR2 FQNENV. V lost 7 bases to trimming and J lost 6 bases, with 21 bases between them. This CDR3 region has 15 residues. CDR3 amino acids: CASNTFPGRDNGYTF. Written as DNA, the CDR3 is TGTGCCAGCAACACTTTTCCGGGGAGGGATAATGGCTACACCTTC.

The J gene is TRBJ1-6, the V gene TRBV6-2 or TRBV6-3, with D possibly being TRBD1 (6 bases). Trimming shortened V by 2 bases and J by 10 bases, and 15 bases separated the two germline ends. Germline-derived CDR1 and CDR2 are MNHEY and SVGEGT. This CDR3 has 15 amino acids. The CDR3 nucleotides read TGTGCCAGCAGTTACCTTGGCAGGGGTGGATCACCCCTCCACTTT. Translating gives CASSYLGRGGSPLHF.

This chain connects TRBV11-3 to TRBJ2-3, with 8 bases lining up with TRBD1. V shed 5 bases, J shed 4 bases, and the junction held 8 bases outside the gene matches. Germline-derived CDR1 and CDR2 are SGHNT and YENEEA. CDR3 length: 15 amino acids. CDR3 sequence reads: CASSPRTGTADTQYF. The DNA of the CDR3 is TGTGCCAGCAGCCCCCGGACAGGGACAGCAGATACGCAGTATTTT.

The V gene is TRBV2, the J gene TRBJ1-3; D call uncertain. The CDR3 contains 14 residues. Trimming took 7 bases from V and 0 from J, leaving 10 bases between them. CDR1 SNHLY and CDR2 FYNNEI come from the germline V gene. CDR3: CASNRRFSGNTIYF. Here the CDR3 DNA reads TGTGCCAGCAACAGACGCTTCTCTGGAAACACCATATATTTT.

The chain is built from TRBV5-1 and TRBJ1-1, with TRBD1 matching 7 bases. This CDR3 has 11 amino acids. After removal of 4 bases from V and 8 bases from J, the junction contained 2 bases not matched to a gene. Germline assignment: CDR1 SGHRS and CDR2 YFSETQ. Here the CDR3 reads CASSTGQEAFF. As DNA, the CDR3 is TGCGCCAGCAGCACGGGACAGGAAGCTTTCTTT.

The chain links TRBV5-1 to TRBJ2-6; D is ambiguous. In germline, CDR1 is SGHRS, CDR2 YFSETQ. V gave up 2 bases and J gave up 0 bases, with 3 bases separating them. The CDR3 is 14 residues long. CDR3 region: CASSFLSGANVLTF. CDR3 nucleotide sequence: TGCGCCAGCAGCTTCCTCTCTGGGGCCAACGTCCTGACTTTC.

V and J are TRBV7-9 and TRBJ1-3; 7 nucleotides line up with TRBD1. The V gene end was trimmed by 2 bases and the J gene end by 2 bases; junction bases not matched to a gene: 3. The CDR3 loop spans 15 amino acids. Germline-derived CDR1 and CDR2 are SEHNR and FQNEAQ (reference sequence). The CDR3 nucleotides are TGTGCCAGCAGCTTATGGACAGGTGCTGGAAACACCATATATTTT. Its translation: CASSLWTGAGNTIYF. The full variable domain, in which reference TRBV7-9 and TRBJ1-3 provide the parts outside the CDR3, is DTGVSQNPRHKITKRGQNVTFRCDPISEHNRLYWYRQTLGQGPEFLTYFQNEAQLEKSRLLSDRFSAERPKGSFSTLEIQRTEQGDSAMYLCASSLWTGAGNTIYFGEGSWLTVV.

The chain uses TRBV6-5 and TRBJ1-2; no clear D. Germline lookup yields CDR1 MNHEY and CDR2 SVGAGI. The ends were cut back, 7 bases at V and 3 bases at J, with 15 bases in the middle. The CDR3 is 14 residues long. In DNA, the CDR3 is TGTGCCAGCACCAACCCGGGGTTGGACTATGGCTACACCTTC. Protein product: CASTNPGLDYGYTF.

V usage is TRBV9 and J usage is TRBJ2-1; 8 bases map to TRBD1. The CDR3 runs 16 residues. Germline lookup yields CDR1 SGDLS and CDR2 YYNGEE. V lost 4 bases and J lost 1; bases outside the gene matches: 7. The CDR3 is CASSTFGTGSYNEQFF. In DNA, the CDR3 is TGTGCCAGCAGCACCTTCGGGACAGGTTCCTACAATGAGCAGTTCTTC.

The chain links TRBV10-3 to TRBJ2-3; 8 bases are a match to TRBD2. Trimming cost V 6 bases and J 2 bases; bases outside gene matches: 13. The CDR3 consists of 17 residues. CDR1 and CDR2 (germline): ENHRY, SYGVKD. For the CDR3, the DNA is TGTGCCATCAGACCGGGACTAGATAAGGCGATCACAGATACGCAGTATTTT. It yields the protein CAIRPGLDKAITDTQYF.

This sequence joins TRBV6-6 and TRBJ2-3; no clear D. CDR1 and CDR2 from the germline V gene are MNHNY and SVGAGI (reference sequence). The CDR3 has 13 amino acids. Trimming shortened V by 11 bases and J by 3 bases, and 15 bases separated the two germline ends. The CDR3 DNA is TGTGCCGGCATGGCTTCCGGGACAGATACGCAGTATTTT. Translating it yields CAGMASGTDTQYF.

The gene calls are TRBV6-5 and TRBJ1-2; possible D gene TRBD1, 6 bases. The germline CDR1 and CDR2 sequences are MNHEY and SVGAGI. The CDR3 extends over 15 amino acids. V lost 10 bases, J lost 8 bases, and 26 bases lay in between. This CDR3 is CAIRPSQGSLAGYTF. CDR3 bases: TGTGCCATCCGACCCTCCCAGGGGAGTCTGGCGGGCTACACCTTC.

The rearrangement uses TRBV2 and TRBJ1-5; perhaps TRBD1 as D (5 bases). From germline, CDR1 is SNHLY and CDR2 FYNNEI. Trimming left V 3 bases short and J 4 bases short, with 22 bases between. The CDR3 sequence is 18 residues long. CDR3 in DNA: TGTGCCAGCAGTGAGGGTTACTTTGGGCGGGGCAAGAATCAGCCCCAGCATTTT. It encodes CASSEGYFGRGKNQPQHF.

The gene calls are TRBV19 and TRBJ2-2; 12 bases agree with TRBD2. J was trimmed by 13 bases and V by 4 bases; bases with no gene match: 4. The CDR3 runs to 13 residues. Germline lookup yields CDR1 LNHDA and CDR2 SQIVND (reference sequence). Here the CDR3 reads CASSTSGGAGLFF. CDR3 coding DNA: TGTGCCAGTAGTACTAGCGGGGGGGCCGGGCTGTTTTTT.

This chain uses TRBV5-1 with TRBJ1-4; 8 nucleotides line up with TRBD1. The CDR3 consists of 16 residues. CDR1 SGHRS and CDR2 YFSETQ come from the germline V gene. V shed 5 bases and J 0 bases; nucleotides not matched to a gene: 6. The CDR3 DNA reads as TGCGCCAGCAGACCAGGGGGCCTTTCAACTAATGAAAAACTGTTTTTT. This codes for CASRPGGLSTNEKLFF.

The rearrangement uses TRBV11-2 and TRBJ1-1, with D possibly matching TRBD1 (5 bases). CDR3 length equals 15 residues. Trimming removed 3 bases from V and 2 bases from J, with 13 bases in between. Per the germline V gene, CDR1 is SGHAT and CDR2 is FQNNGV. DNA for the CDR3: TGTGCCAGCAGCTTTACCGGGACTTACAACACTGAAGCTTTCTTT. Its protein is CASSFTGTYNTEAFF.

This chain links TRBV30 with TRBJ2-3; TRBD1 is a possible D gene (6 bases). This CDR3 spans 11 amino acids. CDR1 is GTSNPN, CDR2 SVGIG, per germline (reference sequence). The V end was cut by 1 base, the J end by 9 bases, with 8 bases between. The CDR3 sequence: CAWSAGDTQYF. CDR3 DNA: TGTGCCTGGAGTGCAGGGGACACGCAGTATTTT.

The chain carries TRBV2 and TRBJ1-2; 12 nucleotides agree with TRBD1. V lost 7 bases to trimming and J lost 2 bases; unmatched junction nucleotides: 5. CDR1 is SNHLY, CDR2 FYNNEI, per germline. This CDR3 is 15 amino acids long. CDR3 in amino acids: CASTRDRGPNYGYTF. In DNA, the CDR3 is TGTGCCAGCACCCGGGACAGGGGGCCGAACTATGGCTACACCTTC.

This rearrangement joins TRBV6-5 to TRBJ2-3; D is possibly TRBD2 (7 bases). Germline V CDR1 and CDR2: MNHEY, SVGAGI. Trimming took off 6 bases at V and 0 bases at J, with 10 bases between the two ends. The CDR3 sequence is 14 residues long. CDR3 residues: CASRGGVSTDTQYF. The CDR3 nucleotides are TGTGCCAGCAGAGGGGGGGTGAGCACAGATACGCAGTATTTT.